This is a list of T cell receptor beta chains from one sample in a study of blood T cell repertoires in COVID-19. Libraries were prepared by immunoSEQ multiplex PCR; TCRdb keeps only in-frame clonotypes and omits some of them. Among some 200,000 clones listed, approximately 91% were seen once. Sequencing input: PBMCs or T cells enriched from blood (not recorded which). The receptors originated from a young woman who had recovered from COVID-19. The CDR3 runs from the conserved cysteine through the conserved F or W. A D gene is named only where the DNA matches it firmly. The size entry is marked missing in some rows and otherwise reads once, few, many or a size class.

V gene	clone size	D gene	J gene	CDR3 protein	CDR3 DNA
TRBV7-9	NA	NA	TRBJ2-4	CASSGPTVAKNIQYF	TGTGCCAGCAGCGGCCCGACAGTAGCCAAAAACATTCAGTACTTC
TRBV5-4	NA	TRBD2	TRBJ2-1	CASSLIGRANEQFF	TGTGCCAGCAGCTTGATCGGGAGGGCCAATGAGCAGTTCTTC
TRBV25-1	NA	NA	TRBJ2-5	CASSEYSGGQETQYF	TGTGCCAGCAGTGAATATTCTGGAGGGCAAGAGACCCAGTACTTC
TRBV5-6	NA	NA	TRBJ1-4	CASSVDRMGEKLFF	TGTGCCAGCAGCGTCGACAGGATGGGTGAAAAACTGTTTTTT
TRBV3-1/TRBV3-2	NA	NA	TRBJ2-5	CASSQGSGIGETQYF	TGTGCCAGCAGCCAAGGGTCCGGGATTGGAGAGACCCAGTACTTC
TRBV6-6	NA	NA	TRBJ2-7	CASSPWGGVSYEQYF	TGTGCCAGCAGTCCCTGGGGGGGCGTCTCCTACGAGCAGTACTTC
TRBV19	NA	NA	TRBJ2-7	CASSPRRQTLYEQYF	TGTGCCAGTAGTCCAAGAAGACAGACACTCTACGAGCAGTACTTC
TRBV27	once	NA	TRBJ2-1	CASSSSFTSSYNEQFF	TGTGCCAGCAGTAGTAGTTTTACTAGCTCCTACAATGAGCAGTTCTTC
TRBV6-2/TRBV6-3	NA	NA	TRBJ2-6	CASSRTGGANVLTF	TGTGCCAGCAGTCGTACAGGGGGGGCCAACGTCCTGACTTTC
TRBV20-1	NA	NA	TRBJ2-7	CSAALTNEQYF	TGCAGTGCTGCCCTGACTAACGAGCAGTACTTC
TRBV7-9	once	NA	TRBJ2-7	CASSPGPLAPSNEQYF	TGTGCCAGCAGCCCCGGCCCTCTAGCGCCTTCGAACGAGCAGTACTTC
TRBV30	NA	TRBD2	TRBJ2-7	CAWSVTDSGTSYF	TGTGCCTGGAGTGTAACAGACAGCGGGACTTCTTATTTC
TRBV7-8	few	TRBD2	TRBJ2-7	CASIGTSGINYEQYF	TGTGCCAGCATCGGGACTAGCGGGATTAACTACGAGCAGTACTTC
TRBV20-1	few	TRBD2	TRBJ2-7	CSASLAGGGYEQYF	TGCAGTGCTAGTTTAGCGGGAGGAGGCTACGAGCAGTACTTC
TRBV28	few	NA	TRBJ1-2	CASSRGVNYGYTF	TGTGCCAGCAGCAGGGGTGTTAACTATGGCTACACCTTC
TRBV2	NA	TRBD1	TRBJ1-6	CASRGTGANSPLHF	TGTGCCAGCAGGGGGACAGGGGCCAATTCACCCCTCCACTTT
TRBV30	NA	TRBD1	TRBJ1-2	CAWRRDRVRGYTF	TGTGCCTGGAGACGGGACAGGGTCAGGGGCTACACCTTC
TRBV19	NA	NA	TRBJ1-2	CASSPAGPNYGYTF	TGTGCCAGTAGTCCGGCAGGGCCTAACTATGGCTACACCTTC
TRBV4-1	NA	NA	TRBJ2-1	CASGLGLSAGKGHEQFF	TGCGCCAGCGGCCTTGGGCTATCCGCGGGAAAAGGTCATGAGCAGTTCTTC
TRBV6-2/TRBV6-3	NA	NA	TRBJ2-7	CASSYPMGQGAYEQYF	TGTGCCAGCAGTTACCCTATGGGACAAGGGGCCTACGAGCAGTACTTC
TRBV9	NA	NA	TRBJ2-7	CASTTGPRGPEQYF	TGTGCCAGCACTACCGGGCCTAGAGGGCCCGAGCAGTACTTC
TRBV28	few	TRBD2	TRBJ2-1	CASSSGLAGYNEQFF	TGTGCCAGCAGTTCGGGACTAGCGGGCTACAATGAGCAGTTCTTC
TRBV7-9	NA	TRBD1	TRBJ1-2	CASSLQGAAYGYTF	TGTGCCAGCAGCCTACAGGGGGCGGCCTATGGCTACACCTTC
TRBV7-2	NA	TRBD2	TRBJ2-7	CASSPLGLAGGYEQYF	TGTGCCAGCAGCCCATTGGGACTAGCGGGAGGGTACGAGCAGTACTTC
TRBV11-1	NA	NA	TRBJ2-3	CASSLLSGSTDTQYF	TGTGCCAGCAGCTTATTAAGCGGAAGCACAGATACGCAGTATTTT
TRBV6-6	NA	TRBD2	TRBJ2-1	CASSYLLAGDNEQFF	TGTGCCAGCAGTTACCTTCTAGCGGGAGACAATGAGCAGTTCTTC
TRBV30	NA	NA	TRBJ1-1	CAWADRLNTEAFF	TGTGCCTGGGCGGACAGATTGAACACTGAAGCTTTCTTT
TRBV21-1	NA	NA	TRBJ2-2	CASRSGQPRGELFF	TGTGCCAGCAGGTCGGGACAGCCGCGCGGGGAGCTGTTTTTT
TRBV11-2	NA	NA	TRBJ2-1	CASSARMDEQFF	TGTGCCAGCAGCGCTAGGATGGATGAGCAGTTCTTC
TRBV7-9	NA	NA	TRBJ1-2	CASSLAGGIGYTF	TGTGCCAGCAGCTTAGCAGGAGGGATAGGCTACACCTTC
TRBV5-4	NA	TRBD1	TRBJ2-1	CASSRQGSTSYEQFF	TGTGCCAGCAGCCGACAGGGTAGCACCAGCTATGAGCAGTTCTTC
TRBV7-8	NA	TRBD1	TRBJ1-6	CASSSMTGSISPLHF	TGTGCCAGCAGCTCTATGACAGGGAGTATTTCACCCCTCCACTTT
TRBV19	NA	NA	TRBJ1-1	CASRFTVNTEAFF	TGTGCCAGTAGGTTCACTGTGAACACTGAAGCTTTCTTT
TRBV19	NA	TRBD1	TRBJ1-6	CASSVRDRESPPLHF	TGTGCCAGTAGTGTCCGGGACAGGGAAAGTCCACCCCTCCACTTT
TRBV27	NA	NA	TRBJ2-1	CASSLSLANEQFF	TGTGCCAGCAGTTTATCGCTGGCCAATGAGCAGTTCTTC